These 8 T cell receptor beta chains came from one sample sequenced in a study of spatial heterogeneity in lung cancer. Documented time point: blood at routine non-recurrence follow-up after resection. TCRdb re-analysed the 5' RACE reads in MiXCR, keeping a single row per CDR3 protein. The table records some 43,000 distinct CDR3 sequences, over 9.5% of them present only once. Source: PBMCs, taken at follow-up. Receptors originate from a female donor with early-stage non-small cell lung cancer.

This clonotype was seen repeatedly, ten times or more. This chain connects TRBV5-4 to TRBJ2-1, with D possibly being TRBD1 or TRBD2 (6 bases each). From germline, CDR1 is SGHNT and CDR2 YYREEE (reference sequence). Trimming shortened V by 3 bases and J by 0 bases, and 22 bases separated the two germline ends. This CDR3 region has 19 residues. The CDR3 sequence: CASSSRGGRQTSSYNEQFF. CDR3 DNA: TGTGCCAGCAGCTCACGTGGGGGGCGACAGACCTCCTCCTACAATGAGCAGTTCTTC.

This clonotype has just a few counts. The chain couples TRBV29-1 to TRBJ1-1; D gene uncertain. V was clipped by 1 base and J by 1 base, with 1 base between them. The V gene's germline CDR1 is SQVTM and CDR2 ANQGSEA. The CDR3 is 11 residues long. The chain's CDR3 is CSVEGNTEAFF. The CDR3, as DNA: TGCAGCGTTGAAGGGAACACTGAAGCTTTCTTT.

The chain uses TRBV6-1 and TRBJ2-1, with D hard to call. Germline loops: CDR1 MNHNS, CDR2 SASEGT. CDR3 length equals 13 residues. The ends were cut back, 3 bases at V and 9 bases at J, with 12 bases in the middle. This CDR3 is CASSDTGFGEQFF. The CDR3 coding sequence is TGTGCCAGCAGTGATACCGGTTTCGGTGAGCAGTTCTTC.

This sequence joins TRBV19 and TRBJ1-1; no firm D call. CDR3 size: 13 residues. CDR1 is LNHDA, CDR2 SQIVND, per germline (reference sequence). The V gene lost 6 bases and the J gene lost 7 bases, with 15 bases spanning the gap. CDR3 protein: CASSTTGNGEAFF. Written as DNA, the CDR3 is TGTGCCAGTAGCACGACGGGTAATGGTGAAGCTTTCTTT.

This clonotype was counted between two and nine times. CDR3 DNA sequence: TGTGCCAGCCGGACCATGGGGGTCAATCAGCCCCAGCATTTT. It codes for CASRTMGVNQPQHF. V gene TRBV18 combines with J gene TRBJ1-5, with D perhaps matching TRBD1 (5 bases). The CDR3 runs 14 residues. Germline V lookup: CDR1 KGHSH, CDR2 LQKENI. V dropped 8 bases and J dropped 3 bases, with 14 bases sitting between them.

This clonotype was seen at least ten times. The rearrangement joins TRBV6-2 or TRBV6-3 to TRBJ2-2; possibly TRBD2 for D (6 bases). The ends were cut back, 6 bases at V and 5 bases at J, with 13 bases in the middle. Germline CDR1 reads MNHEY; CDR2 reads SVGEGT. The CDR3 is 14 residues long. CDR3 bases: TGTGCCAGCAGACCCTCCGGGGGTACCGGGGAGCTGTTTTTT. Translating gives CASRPSGGTGELFF.

CDR3 sequence (DNA): TGTGCCAGCAGTCTACAGGGTCTTGGCAATCAGCCCCAGCATTTT. Translating gives CASSLQGLGNQPQHF. The chain combines TRBV27 with TRBJ1-5; a possible D gene is TRBD1 (6 bases). The CDR3 has 15 residues. Germline lookup yields CDR1 MNHEY and CDR2 SMNVEV (reference sequence). V lost 5 bases and J 2 bases, leaving 13 bases between the germline ends.

This CDR3 reads CASTRQSTNYGYTF. Here the CDR3 DNA reads TGTGCCAGCACTCGACAGTCAACTAACTATGGCTACACCTTC. This chain connects TRBV7-2 to TRBJ1-2; the D gene is possibly TRBD1 (5 bases). The V and J ends lost 7 bases and 0 bases respectively, with 12 bases between them. The CDR3 sequence is 14 residues long. The germline V gene encodes CDR1 SGHTA and CDR2 FQGNSA.